The source of this T cell receptor (beta chain) is a study of blood T cell repertoires in COVID-19 (dated by TCRdb to the early 2020s). For the study in its entirety: Collaborator samples came from the United States, Italy and Spain and covered acute and convalescent phases of COVID-19. The prospective study material was composed of cDNA or gDNA derived from T cells, B-cell-depleted T cells, or PBMCs. The dataset comprised deeply sampled blood TCRbeta repertoires from subjects exposed to, actively infected with, or recovered from COVID-19. A freely available public database, intended as a resource for researchers studying the immune response to SARS-CoV-2, is where the repertoires were released. Samples were obtained from the ongoing ImmuneRACE study (first 160 participants) and from 1,000 to 1,500 subjects provided by 6 global collaborators. The sample metadata nearly always contained a de-identified subject ID, COVID-19 status, age in years and sex. Where HLA class I and class II types were available, the types were taken from metadata supplied by the sample provider, not from assay-based typing. Overall results and qualifications from the work: How much clinical and demographic metadata was included differed by source and by participant, and the metadata was provided uncurated.

Details on this clone: What antigen it recognizes has not been identified. Base-call qualities are not available, and no considerably larger clone is one nucleotide away.

For CDR1 and CDR2, the germline V gene lists SGHAT and FQNNGV. The CDR3, from cysteine to phenylalanine, totals 13 residues. Of all the DNA, just the CDR3 is kept, 39 bases in frame from base 1. The trim is 5 bases for V and 3 bases for J, with a gap of 11 bases between the germline ends. Participants in the prospective study were aged roughly 18 to 100 years, lived in under 30 United States geographic areas, and enrolled through a virtual design. In the prospective study, participants were assigned to cohorts based on the clinical history participants reported in a screening survey and a study questionnaire. In the prospective study, mobile phlebotomists collected whole blood, serum and a nasopharyngeal or oropharyngeal swab from each participant. Prospective study participants could optionally give additional blood draws and questionnaires over an approximately two-month period. Before DNA extraction, prospective study blood samples were shipped either frozen or at room temperature.

The immunoSEQ Assay, a bias-controlled multiplex PCR, was used to amplify TCRbeta CDR3 regions from genomic DNA. The authors processed their data as follows. The number of nucleated cells in each sample was estimated from the amplification of reference gene primers within the assay. Sequence reads were collapsed and filtered to measure the absolute abundance of every unique TCRbeta CDR3 rearrangement. For each sample, productive Simpson clonality was calculated as the square root of Simpson's diversity index across productive rearrangements. Not all clones reach the TCRdb copy of this immuneACCESS table, which keeps in-frame sequences only. Checked studies attribute under half of the gap to unresolved V genes and leave the rest unexplained. That table is the source of V, J and clone size, and D and trimming were worked out from the DNA. The sample data list roughly 240,000 clones, and around 88% of these were observed just once. The leading ten clones occupy over 2% of the sample.

Sequences were obtained from PBMCs or T cells enriched from blood (not recorded which). The chain employs TRBV11-2 and TRBJ2-7, with a tentative D gene TRBD1 over 5 matching bases. The TCR was taken from a woman between 40 and 55 years old with acute COVID-19. The CDR3 is CASSVTGYYEQYF. The DNA reads TGTGCCAGCAGCGTTACAGGCTACTACGAGCAGTACTTC. The entire variable domain, with the stretches around the CDR3 drawn from the reference TRBV11-2 and TRBJ2-7 proteins, is EAGVAQSPRYKIIEKRQSVAFWCNPISGHATLYWYQQILGQGPKLLIQFQNNGVVDDSQLPKDRFSAERLKGVDSTLKIQPAKLEDSAVYLCASSVTGYYEQYFGPGTRLTVT.